Presented here are 27 T cell receptor beta chains from one specimen sequenced in a study of blood T cell repertoires in COVID-19. The table came from immunoSEQ multiplex PCR; TCRdb's copy has only in-frame clones and leaves some out. The repertoire has just under 350,000 clones, under 95% of them found once; the top ten carry roughly 3.4%. The sample was peripheral blood. These receptors were taken from a woman in her late teens or twenties who had recovered from COVID-19.

The rearrangement links TRBV11-3 to TRBJ2-3; TRBD2 aligns across 7 bases. The CDR3 length is 16 residues. With 4 bases clipped from V and 7 bases from J, the junction kept 14 bases outside the gene matches. Germline V gene lookup returns CDR1 SGHNT and CDR2 YENEEA. The CDR3 spells CASSWGRRELLNTQYF. The CDR3 nucleotides are TGTGCCAGCAGCTGGGGGAGGCGGGAGCTTCTGAATACGCAGTATTTT.

The chain recombines TRBV5-6 with TRBJ2-6, with a tentative D call TRBD2 (5 bases). Germline assignment: CDR1 SGHDT and CDR2 YYEEEE. Trimming pared 4 bases from V and 2 bases from J, leaving 13 bases between. The CDR3 has 16 amino acids. The CDR3 DNA reads as TGTGCCAGCAGCCCTATTCCCGGGACTGGGGCCAACGTCCTGACTTTC. Translating gives CASSPIPGTGANVLTF.

This sequence joins TRBV9 and TRBJ2-7, with 8 bases aligning to TRBD2. V was clipped by 4 bases and J by 5 bases; unmatched bases: 8. Germline V gene sequence: CDR1 SGDLS, CDR2 YYNGEE. This CDR3 contains 14 residues. Written as DNA, the CDR3 is TGTGCCAGCAGCCCGGGGAGCGGGAGCCACGAGCAGTACGTC. Its translation is CASSPGSGSHEQYV.

The chain is built from TRBV29-1 and TRBJ2-1, with D uncertain. The CDR3 is 11 residues long. Germline lookup yields CDR1 SQVTM and CDR2 ANQGSEA. V lost 3 bases and J 4 bases, leaving 4 bases between the germline ends. This chain's CDR3 is CSVDPYNEQFF. CDR3 sequence (DNA): TGCAGCGTTGACCCTTACAATGAGCAGTTCTTC.

V is TRBV4-3 and J is TRBJ2-7; 9 bases are shared with TRBD1. V dropped 4 bases and J dropped 2; count of bases not matched to a gene: 9. Per the germline V gene, CDR1 is LGHNA and CDR2 is YSLEER. The CDR3 length is 16 residues. The CDR3 reads CASSRYWGQGTYEQYV. The CDR3 DNA reads as TGCGCCAGCAGCCGCTATTGGGGACAGGGAACCTACGAGCAGTACGTC.

V usage is TRBV5-1 and J usage is TRBJ2-5; TRBD1 aligns across 8 bases. The CDR3 totals 14 residues. V was pared by 4 bases and J by 5 bases, with 7 bases of the junction left unmatched. CDR1 and CDR2 (germline): SGHRS, YFSETQ. CDR3 sequence reads: CASSLQGGQETQYF. The CDR3 nucleotides read TGCGCCAGCAGCCTACAGGGGGGTCAGGAGACCCAGTACTTC.

Turning to this clone: Other DNA sequences in the same sample also yield this CDR3. The chain combines TRBV18 with TRBJ1-4; 7 nucleotides match TRBD1. This CDR3 has 13 amino acids. Germline assignment: CDR1 KGHSH and CDR2 LQKENI. Germline trimming cut 3 bases from V and 6 bases from J; bases unmatched to any gene: 1. CDR3 nucleotide sequence: TGTGCCAGCTCACCCGACAGGGATGAAAAACTGTTTTTT. Translating gives CASSPDRDEKLFF.

J is TRBJ2-2 and V is TRBV12-3 or TRBV12-4; D is uncertain. V lost 6 bases to trimming and J lost 1 base, with 6 bases between them. The CDR3 totals 13 residues. Here the CDR3 reads CASRRQNTGELFF. CDR3 bases: TGTGCCAGCAGAAGACAGAACACCGGGGAGCTGTTTTTT.

This chain uses TRBV6-6 with TRBJ2-1, with 8 positions matching TRBD2. V trimming: 5 bases; J trimming: 5 bases; junction bases outside the gene matches: 8. The length of the CDR3 is 15 residues. Germline loops: CDR1 MNHNY, CDR2 SVGAGI (reference sequence). Written as DNA, the CDR3 is TGTGCCAGCAGTCCTACGGGAGGGAGGAACAATGAGCAGTTCTTC. Protein product: CASSPTGGRNNEQFF.

The chain is built from TRBV5-1 and TRBJ2-3; D is possibly TRBD2 (6 bases). The CDR3 sequence is 18 residues long. Germline V gene sequence: CDR1 SGHRS, CDR2 YFSETQ. Trimming pared 4 bases from V and 2 bases from J, leaving 23 bases between. CDR3 sequence: CASSTVVRSGSITDTQYF. The CDR3 region has the DNA TGCGCCAGCAGCACGGTGGTACGGAGCGGGTCGATCACAGATACGCAGTATTTT.

The chain couples TRBV6-5 to TRBJ2-1; 7 bases match TRBD2. Germline V gives CDR1 MNHEY, CDR2 SVGAGI. The CDR3 runs 16 residues. V lost 0 bases and J lost 5; bases outside the gene matches: 7. The CDR3 loop is CASSYSTGGGHNEQFF. The DNA of the CDR3 is TGTGCCAGCAGTTACTCGACGGGAGGCGGACACAATGAGCAGTTCTTC.

This clone occurred once. The genes are TRBV3-1 (or the pseudogene TRBV3-2) and TRBJ2-3; 10 nucleotides align to TRBD2. This CDR3 is 19 amino acids long. The germline CDR1 and CDR2 sequences are LGHDT and YNNKEL (reference sequence). Trimming at V came to 2 bases and at J to 0 bases, leaving 11 bases not matched to a gene. CDR3 DNA sequence: TGTGCCAGCAGCCAAAGGGGGGCTAGCGGGAGACTTAGCACAGATACGCAGTATTTT. Protein sequence: CASSQRGASGRLSTDTQYF.

The rearrangement joins TRBV21-1 to TRBJ2-3; the table's D gene call, TRBD2, was not cross checked with the DNA. TRBV21-1 is a documented pseudogene. The CDR3 contains 16 residues. The CDR3 loop reads CASSTRTSETTDTQYF. In DNA, the CDR3 is TGTGCCAGCAGCACACGGACTAGCGAGACCACAGATACGCAGTATTTT.

The CDR3 region has the DNA TGTGCCAGCAGCCCCAGGCCGCCGCGCGACTATGGCTACACCTTC. It is translated as CASSPRPPRDYGYTF. The chain couples TRBV11-3 to TRBJ1-2; D is uncertain. Trimming cost V 5 bases and J 3 bases, with 16 bases left between them. This CDR3 is 15 amino acids long. The germline CDR1 and CDR2 sequences are SGHNT and YENEEA.

This sequence joins TRBV11-3 and TRBJ1-5, with a tentative D call TRBD1 (5 bases). The germline V gene has CDR1 SGHNT and CDR2 YENEEA. The CDR3 has 13 amino acids. V shed 4 bases and J shed 5 bases, with 9 bases lying between them. The CDR3 is CASSSTGDQPQHF. CDR3 in DNA: TGTGCCAGCAGCTCTACAGGCGATCAGCCCCAGCATTTT.

The rearrangement joins TRBV4-1 to TRBJ1-5; D gene unclear. Germline lookup yields CDR1 MGHRA and CDR2 YSYEKL. CDR3 length equals 14 residues. Trimming removed 4 bases from V and 2 bases from J, with 9 bases in between. The chain's CDR3 is CASSPRTGNQPQHF. DNA for the CDR3: TGCGCCAGCAGCCCACGAACAGGCAATCAGCCCCAGCATTTT.

The chain is built from TRBV14 and TRBJ2-1; D is perhaps TRBD1 (5 bases). CDR1 SGHDN and CDR2 FVKESK come from the germline V gene. V lost 1 base and J lost 7, with 11 bases in between. The CDR3 covers 14 residues. CDR3 region: CASSQGQNLNEQFF. For the CDR3, the DNA is TGTGCCAGCAGCCAAGGACAGAATTTGAATGAGCAGTTCTTC.

This clone was recorded a few times. The chain combines TRBV27 with TRBJ1-2, with 8 positions matching TRBD1. The CDR3 runs 15 residues. Unmatched junction bases numbered 9, after V lost 3 bases and J lost 6 bases. CDR1 MNHEY and CDR2 SMNVEV come from the germline V gene (reference sequence). The chain's CDR3 is CASSFRDRFLDGYTF. As DNA, the CDR3 is TGTGCCAGCAGTTTCCGGGACAGGTTTCTGGATGGCTACACCTTC.

This rearrangement joins TRBV9 to TRBJ2-7; 8 nucleotides match TRBD1. Germline assignment: CDR1 SGDLS and CDR2 YYNGEE. The CDR3 contains 15 residues. Losses at the gene ends were 4 bases for V and 4 bases for J; bases not matched to a gene: 10. CDR3 residues: CASSLRWTGLYEQYV. The CDR3 DNA sequence: TGTGCCAGCAGCCTCCGATGGACAGGGCTTTACGAGCAGTACGTC.

The V gene is TRBV3-1 (or the pseudogene TRBV3-2), the J gene TRBJ2-5; 7 nucleotides match TRBD2. The CDR3 length is 12 residues. The J segment lost 13 bases and the V segment lost 1 base, leaving 6 bases of the junction unmatched. Germline V gene data show CDR1 as LGHDT and CDR2 as YNNKEL (reference sequence). CDR3 protein: CASSQGGGRGYF. The CDR3 region has the DNA TGTGCCAGCAGCCAAGGGGGGGGACGCGGGTACTTC.

This clone was recorded a few times. The chain uses TRBV4-3 and TRBJ1-2; D is uncertain. The CDR3 sequence is 14 residues long. Germline assignment: CDR1 LGHNA and CDR2 YSLEER. V was shortened by 1 base and J by 0 bases, with 6 bases between the two germline ends. CDR3 DNA sequence: TGCGCCAGCAGCCAAGGGGCAGCTAACTATGGCTACACCTTC. The encoded protein is CASSQGAANYGYTF.

CDR3 region: CAISSDRADQPQHF. CDR3 nucleotide sequence: TGTGCCATCAGTAGCGACAGGGCAGATCAGCCCCAGCATTTT. The V call is TRBV10-3, the J call TRBJ1-5, with 7 bases fitting TRBD1. The CDR3 sequence is 14 residues long. V trimming: 5 bases; J trimming: 5 bases; junction bases outside the gene matches: 6. Per germline, CDR1 ENHRY and CDR2 SYGVKD.

The chain couples TRBV12-3 or TRBV12-4 to TRBJ1-2; the D gene is possibly TRBD1 (5 bases). The ends were cut back, 6 bases at V and 8 bases at J, with 7 bases in the middle. The CDR3 is 10 amino acids. CDR3 residues: CASSRGGYTF. The DNA of the CDR3 is TGTGCCAGCAGCCGGGGGGGCTACACCTTC.

The genes are TRBV6-5 and TRBJ1-5; D unresolved. The CDR3 covers 13 residues. V was pared by 7 bases and J by 9 bases, with 16 bases between. Per germline, CDR1 MNHEY and CDR2 SVGAGI. CDR3: CASITGPEAPQHF. The CDR3 DNA reads as TGTGCCAGCATAACCGGCCCAGAGGCGCCCCAGCATTTT.

The V and J genes are TRBV25-1 and TRBJ2-6, with 8 bases matching TRBD1. This CDR3 contains 18 residues. Germline V lookup: CDR1 MGHDK, CDR2 SYGVNS. J gave up 0 bases and V 8 bases, and 12 bases lay outside the gene matches. The CDR3 nucleotides are TGTGCCAGCTGTAACCCGGGGGACAGGTTCTCTGGGGCCAACGTCCTGACTTTC. It is translated as CASCNPGDRFSGANVLTF. Supplemented by reference TRBV25-1 and TRBJ2-6, the full variable domain reads EADIYQTPRYLVIGTGKKITLECSQTMGHDKMYWYQQDPGMELHLIHYSYGVNSTEKGDLSSESTVSRIRTEHFPLTLESARPSHTSQYLCASCNPGDRFSGANVLTFGAGSRLTVL.

The gene calls are TRBV6-2 or TRBV6-3 and TRBJ2-3; 10 bases are a match to TRBD2. The CDR3 spans 16 residues. Germline lookup yields CDR1 MNHEY and CDR2 SVGEGT. V lost 3 bases and J lost 4; bases outside the gene matches: 7. In DNA, the CDR3 is TGTGCCAGCAGTTATTCCCAGCGGGAGGGGCCAGATACGCAGTATTTT. Its translation: CASSYSQREGPDTQYF.

The genes are TRBV19 and TRBJ2-5, with TRBD2 matching over 11 bases. Germline CDR1 is LNHDA and CDR2 is SQIVND (reference sequence). The V gene end was trimmed by 6 bases and the J gene end by 3 bases; junction bases not matched to a gene: 3. The CDR3 has 14 residues. DNA of the CDR3: TGTGCCAGTAGACCACTAGCGGGAGAAGAGACCCAGTACTTC. Translation gives CASRPLAGEETQYF.